Many counts were recorded for the clone carrying this T cell receptor beta chain. This record comes from a study of CD8+CD57+ T cells in acquired aplastic anemia. The CDR3 contains 16 residues. Germline V gene sequence: CDR1 SGHAT, CDR2 FQNNGV. Trimming removed 1 base from V and 0 bases from J, with 12 bases in between. Patients who underwent sequencing had shown CD8+CD57+ cell expansion by flow cytometry. Genomic DNA acted as the template from which TCR beta VDJ combination and CDR3 sequence profiling were carried out. Each CDR3 protein is one row after TCRdb ran MiXCR on the reads. The repertoire consists of approximately 190,000 distinct CDR3 sequences, with 48% occurring once and the leading ten covering about 9.5%.

The sequenced material came from sorted CD4+, CD8+, or CD8+CD57+ T cells (not recorded which) from PBMCs. The chain combines TRBV11-2 with TRBJ1-1; unclear D gene. The clonotype comes from a human donor with aplastic anemia. This chain's CDR3 is CASSLVAVRMNTEAFF. The DNA for the CDR3 is TGTGCCAGCAGCTTAGTAGCAGTCAGGATGAACACTGAAGCTTTCTTT. The full variable domain, its missing parts supplied by reference TRBV11-2 and TRBJ1-1, is EAGVAQSPRYKIIEKRQSVAFWCNPISGHATLYWYQQILGQGPKLLIQFQNNGVVDDSQLPKDRFSAERLKGVDSTLKIQPAKLEDSAVYLCASSLVAVRMNTEAFFGQGTRLTVV.